This entry describes one T cell receptor (beta chain). Antigen: not known. The data belong to a study of OX40 agonist ivuxolimab in advanced cancers. Study in general: Participants, 75% to 85% male, averaged roughly 59 years of age, ranging from roughly 23 to 90. Patients with prior anti-PD-1, anti-PD-L1 or anti-CTLA-4 therapy were eligible; 40% had some. Partial responses, seen in three patients, involved one hepatocellular carcinoma and two cutaneous melanomas. Findings and caveats of the study: Clonal expansion was seen in CD4+ and CD8+ blood T cells by week 6 at 0.1 to 3.0 mg/kg.

The ends were cut back, 5 bases at V and 11 bases at J, with 15 bases in the middle. The CDR3 is made up of 11 amino acids. Germline assignment: CDR1 DFQATT and CDR2 SNEGSKA (reference sequence). Some clones are missing from TCRdb's copy, which holds only in-frame ones; the method was immunoSEQ multiplex PCR. The table records tens of thousands of clones, 70% to 90% of them present only once. Source: CD4+ or CD8+ T cells sorted from blood, taken in a trial of the OX40 agonist ivuxolimab. The origin of this receptor is an adult with an advanced solid tumor such as melanoma, head and neck, liver or kidney cancer. The V call is TRBV20-1, the J call TRBJ1-1; no clear D gene. DNA for the CDR3: TGCAGTGCTGGCCAGGACCAAACGGCTTTCTTT. This encodes CSAGQDQTAFF.